This T cell receptor beta chain was recovered during a study of blood T cell repertoires in COVID-19. Assay: immunoSEQ multiplex PCR; the TCRdb copy retains only in-frame clones and omits some. The sample comprises 200,000 or so clones, around 84% of which are singletons, and approximately 10% rests with the top ten. What was sequenced was peripheral blood. The sequence was collected from a woman of 80 years or more with COVID-19, enrolled during active disease.

The CDR3 nucleotides read TGTGCCAGCTCACCGGAGGGCGGCGGGGAGCTGTTTTTT. Protein sequence: CASSPEGGGELFF. The chain recombines TRBV18 with TRBJ2-2; perhaps TRBD2 as D (6 bases). This CDR3 has 13 amino acids. The germline gives CDR1 KGHSH, CDR2 LQKENI. Trimming shortened V by 3 bases and J by 7 bases, and 9 bases separated the two germline ends.